This TCR beta chain was found in a study of vaccination and CD4 T cells after COVID-19. Overall study: Testing by nasal swab PCR showed convalescent patients to be SARS-CoV-2 positive; about nine were mild and one was severe. General observations from the study: Convalescent patients showed a median around 90% of reactive clones that were seen only post-vaccination.

Cultured CD4+ T cell DNA underwent sequencing with the Oncomine TCR Beta short-read assay. Genomic DNA from cultured CD4+ T cells was extracted. Each CDR3 protein is one row after TCRdb ran MiXCR on the PCR reads. The sample has around 10,000 distinct CDR3 sequences; 42% are singletons. Treatment here: approximately 9-day PBMC culture with coronavirus spike peptide pools or control peptides (ViraFEST assay). The V gene's germline CDR1 is MNHNS and CDR2 SASEGT. The CDR3 runs to 14 residues. V dropped 7 bases and J dropped 7 bases, with 19 bases sitting between them. Remarks on this clonotype: Its matching antigen is unknown.

This clonotype originated in a human donor who had recovered from COVID-19. The V and J genes are TRBV6-1 and TRBJ1-2; no clear D gene. The sequenced sample consisted of CD4+ T cells from blood, cultured in vitro. The CDR3 reads CASTPPGAPFGYTF. CDR3 DNA: TGTGCCAGCACCCCACCGGGAGCCCCCTTTGGCTACACCTTC.